The 19 T cell receptor beta chains below were found in one sample sequenced in a study of cytomegalovirus exposure and HLA in healthy donors. Researchers ran the PCR with 60 Vbeta and 13 Jbeta primers. Profiling relied on immunoSEQ multiplex PCR, and the TCRdb table lists in-frame clones only, not all of them. Of some 170,000 clones in the sample, more than 65% were seen once. Sample: PBMCs. These receptors were obtained from a woman in her thirties in good health and CMV-seronegative.

The chain combines TRBV19 with TRBJ1-5; 10 bases map to TRBD1. The CDR3 covers 17 residues. J lost 0 bases, V lost 5 bases, and 7 bases had no gene match. Germline values: CDR1 LNHDA, CDR2 SQIVND (reference sequence). CDR3 in amino acids: CASSVGDRGYSNQPQHF. The CDR3 coding sequence is TGTGCCAGTAGTGTTGGGGACAGGGGATATAGCAATCAGCCCCAGCATTTT.

The rearrangement uses TRBV27 and TRBJ2-7; D may be TRBD2 (5 bases). There are 14 residues in the CDR3. Between the trimmed V and J ends, which lost 11 bases and 0 bases, there was a span of 17 bases. Per germline, CDR1 MNHEY and CDR2 SMNVEV (reference sequence). The CDR3 bases are TGTGCCTCAAGACCGGGCGGAGGCTCCTACGAGCAGTACTTC. As protein: CASRPGGGSYEQYF.

This clone has just a few counts. This sequence joins TRBV5-1 and TRBJ1-1; 10 nucleotides agree with TRBD1. Germline V gives CDR1 SGHRS, CDR2 YFSETQ. The length of the CDR3 is 16 residues. V dropped 4 bases and J dropped 2; count of bases not matched to a gene: 8. Here the CDR3 reads CASSSGGTGVNTEAFF. DNA for the CDR3: TGCGCCAGCAGCAGCGGTGGGACAGGGGTAAACACTGAAGCTTTCTTT.

The chain has TRBV2 and TRBJ1-2, with 8 bases fitting TRBD1. J gave up 2 bases and V 6 bases, and 5 bases lay outside the gene matches. Germline CDR1 and CDR2: SNHLY and FYNNEI. The CDR3 is 14 amino acids. The CDR3 sequence: CASRRTGPNYGYTF. DNA of the CDR3: TGTGCCAGCAGACGGACAGGGCCGAACTATGGCTACACCTTC.

This clone was observed a handful of times. The V and J genes are TRBV14 and TRBJ1-5; 9 positions agree with TRBD1. There are 17 residues in the CDR3. Trimming at V came to 7 bases and at J to 2 bases, leaving 12 bases not matched to a gene. Germline values: CDR1 SGHDN, CDR2 FVKESK. DNA for the CDR3: TGTGCCAGCATCCTACCCGACAGGGGGGATGGCAATCAGCCCCAGCATTTT. Translating gives CASILPDRGDGNQPQHF.

The rearrangement joins TRBV5-1 to TRBJ1-1; D unresolved. CDR3 size: 14 residues. CDR1 and CDR2 from the germline V gene are SGHRS and YFSETQ. V gave up 6 bases and J gave up 4 bases, with 16 bases separating them. The CDR3 spells CASTPLETFTEAFF. The CDR3 nucleotides read TGCGCCAGCACCCCTCTTGAAACATTCACTGAAGCTTTCTTT.

V and J are TRBV5-1 and TRBJ2-2; TRBD2 matches 9 bases. J was trimmed by 3 bases and V by 0 bases; bases with no gene match: 3. Germline V lookup: CDR1 SGHRS, CDR2 YFSETQ. The CDR3 runs 16 residues. CDR3 region: CASSLVAGGHTGELFF. CDR3 nucleotide sequence: TGCGCCAGCAGCTTGGTGGCGGGAGGGCACACCGGGGAGCTGTTTTTT.

The chain is built from TRBV12-5 and TRBJ2-5; tentatively, D is TRBD1 (6 bases). This CDR3 contains 13 residues. V shed 3 bases and J shed 2 bases, with 7 bases lying between them. Looked up from germline, CDR1 is LGHNT and CDR2 is FRNRAP. CDR3 loop: CASGFTGQETQYF. CDR3 DNA sequence: TGTGCTAGTGGTTTTACAGGGCAAGAGACCCAGTACTTC.

The rearrangement joins TRBV5-1 to TRBJ2-5; TRBD2 might be the D (5 bases). The CDR3 covers 14 residues. V lost 1 base to trimming and J lost 4 bases, with 11 bases between them. Germline CDR1 reads SGHRS; CDR2 reads YFSETQ. The CDR3 loop is CASSLNGERETQYF. The CDR3 region has the DNA TGCGCCAGCAGCTTGAACGGGGAGAGAGAGACCCAGTACTTC.

As regards this clone: This specimen includes other DNA sequences encoding the same CDR3. V gene TRBV10-1 combines with J gene TRBJ2-1, with unresolved D. Trimming took off 3 bases at V and 8 bases at J, with 5 bases between the two ends. The CDR3 sequence is 11 residues long. Germline values: CDR1 WNHNN, CDR2 SYGVQD (reference sequence). The DNA of the CDR3 is TGCGCCAGCAGTGACGCGGATGAGCAGTTCTTC. This translates into CASSDADEQFF.

The chain has TRBV6-5 and TRBJ2-7, with a possible D match to TRBD2 (6 bases). V lost 3 bases to trimming and J lost 3 bases, with 9 bases between them. CDR3 length: 13 amino acids. Germline V gives CDR1 MNHEY, CDR2 SVGAGI. CDR3 in DNA: TGTGCCAGCAGTTATGGGGGGAACTACGAGCAGTACTTC. Amino acids: CASSYGGNYEQYF.

V gene TRBV5-4 combines with J gene TRBJ2-3, with a tentative D call TRBD2 (5 bases). Germline CDR1 and CDR2: SGHNT and YYREEE (reference sequence). V lost 0 bases, J lost 1 base, and 9 bases lay in between. The CDR3 spans 15 residues. DNA for the CDR3: TGTGCCAGCAGCTTGGCCGGGGTTGGCACAGATACGCAGTATTTT. It encodes CASSLAGVGTDTQYF.

This clone was recorded a few times. The chain links TRBV11-1 to TRBJ2-7, with D hard to call. Germline assignment: CDR1 SGHAT and CDR2 FQDESV (reference sequence). V shed 2 bases and J shed 3 bases, with 20 bases lying between them. This CDR3 is built from 17 residues. CDR3 coding DNA: TGTGCCAGCAGCTTATATTTCGCGGCGGTTCCTATCTACGAGCAGTACTTC. As protein: CASSLYFAAVPIYEQYF. Looking up the rest from reference TRBV11-1 and TRBJ2-7 gives the full variable domain: EAEVAQSPRYKITEKSQAVAFWCDPISGHATLYWYRQILGQGPELLVQFQDESVVDDSQLPKDRFSAERLKGVDSTLKIQPAELGDSAMYLCASSLYFAAVPIYEQYFGPGTRLTVT.

The chain employs TRBV5-1 and TRBJ1-1; D ambiguous. The V gene lost 2 bases and the J gene lost 0 bases, with 11 bases spanning the gap. The CDR3 is 15 residues long. Germline V CDR1 and CDR2: SGHRS, YFSETQ. The CDR3 sequence is CASSFDGQMNTEAFF. DNA of the CDR3: TGCGCCAGCAGCTTTGATGGGCAAATGAACACTGAAGCTTTCTTT.

V gene TRBV4-2 combines with J gene TRBJ2-5, with D possibly TRBD2 on 6 matching bases. Per germline, CDR1 LGHNA and CDR2 YNFKEQ. Trimming pared 1 base from V and 5 bases from J, leaving 14 bases between. This CDR3 contains 15 residues. The CDR3 nucleotides are TGTGCCAGCAGCCAAGTGTCTCAGGACTACGAGACCCAGTACTTC. Encoded protein: CASSQVSQDYETQYF.

V gene TRBV18 combines with J gene TRBJ1-5, with 10 nucleotides matching TRBD1. CDR1 is KGHSH and CDR2 is LQKENI in the germline V gene. The V gene end was trimmed by 3 bases and the J gene end by 0 bases; junction bases not matched to a gene: 11. This CDR3 contains 19 residues. CDR3 sequence reads: CASSPIAGTGAYSNQPQHF. For the CDR3, the DNA is TGTGCCAGCTCACCCATCGCCGGGACAGGGGCTTATAGCAATCAGCCCCAGCATTTT.

This clone was detected once. The rearrangement links TRBV7-8 to TRBJ1-1; TRBD1 might be the D (5 bases). V shed 5 bases and J shed 1 base, with 8 bases lying between them. The germline CDR1 and CDR2 sequences are SGHVS and FQNEAQ. CDR3 length: 13 amino acids. In DNA form, the CDR3 reads TGTGCCAGCAGCCCCAGGGAGAACACTGAAGCTTTCTTT. Translation: CASSPRENTEAFF.

In nucleotides, the CDR3 is TGTGCCAGCAGCTTAGATCTTGGCAGCGCTGGTCAGCCCCAGCATTTT. Its translation is CASSLDLGSAGQPQHF. The chain employs TRBV11-2 and TRBJ1-5; D gene ambiguous. The CDR3 has 16 residues. The germline V gene encodes CDR1 SGHAT and CDR2 FQNNGV. With 0 bases removed from V and 6 bases from J, the gap between germline ends came to 15 bases. The variable domain in full, with the rest retrieved from reference TRBV11-2 and TRBJ1-5, is EAGVAQSPRYKIIEKRQSVAFWCNPISGHATLYWYQQILGQGPKLLIQFQNNGVVDDSQLPKDRFSAERLKGVDSTLKIQPAKLEDSAVYLCASSLDLGSAGQPQHFGDGTRLSIL.

About this clone itself: A junction boundary mismatches the germline segment, possibly from a read error. The same CDR3 arises from other DNA sequences in this sample as well. The chain carries TRBV7-3 and TRBJ1-1; D ambiguous. This CDR3 is built from 14 residues. The germline V gene has CDR1 SGHTA and CDR2 FQGTGA. CDR3 protein: CASSLTRGNTEAFF. The CDR3 bases are TGTGCCAGCAGCTTAACGCGGGGAAACACTGAAGCCTTCTTT.